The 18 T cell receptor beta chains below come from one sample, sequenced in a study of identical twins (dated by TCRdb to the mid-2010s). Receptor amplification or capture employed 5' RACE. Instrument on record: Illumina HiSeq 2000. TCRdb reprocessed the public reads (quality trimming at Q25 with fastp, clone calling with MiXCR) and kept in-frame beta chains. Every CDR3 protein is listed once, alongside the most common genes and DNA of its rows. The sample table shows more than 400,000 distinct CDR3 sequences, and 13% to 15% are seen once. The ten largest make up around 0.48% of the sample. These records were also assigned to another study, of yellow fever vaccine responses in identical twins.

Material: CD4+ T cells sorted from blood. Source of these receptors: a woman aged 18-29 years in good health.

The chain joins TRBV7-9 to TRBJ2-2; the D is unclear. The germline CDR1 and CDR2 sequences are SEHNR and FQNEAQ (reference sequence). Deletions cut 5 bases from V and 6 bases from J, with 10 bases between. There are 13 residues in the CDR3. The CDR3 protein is CASSTKTPGELFF. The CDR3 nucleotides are TGTGCCAGCAGCACCAAAACGCCCGGGGAGCTGTTTTTT.

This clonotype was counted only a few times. DNA of the CDR3: TGTGCCAGTAGAAAGGCGTTCGCGAACACCGGGGAGCTGTTTTTT. This encodes CASRKAFANTGELFF. The chain links TRBV19 to TRBJ2-2; D gene unclear. V lost 6 bases to trimming and J lost 0 bases, with 11 bases between them. Germline CDR1 LNHDA, CDR2 SQIVND (reference sequence). This CDR3 contains 15 residues.

CDR3 amino acids: CASSLGEATDTQYF. CDR3 nucleotide sequence: TGCGCCAGCAGCTTGGGTGAGGCCACAGATACGCAGTATTTT. The chain links TRBV5-1 to TRBJ2-3; D gene ambiguous. CDR3 size: 14 residues. V was cut by 0 bases and J by 2 bases, with 7 bases left in between. Germline loops: CDR1 SGHRS, CDR2 YFSETQ.

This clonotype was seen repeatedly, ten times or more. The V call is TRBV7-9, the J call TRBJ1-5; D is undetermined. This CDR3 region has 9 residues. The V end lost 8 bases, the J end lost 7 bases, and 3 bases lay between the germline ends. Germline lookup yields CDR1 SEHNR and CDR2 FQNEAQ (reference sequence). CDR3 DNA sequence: TGTGCCAGCGGGCAGCCCCAGCATTTT. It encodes CASGQPQHF.

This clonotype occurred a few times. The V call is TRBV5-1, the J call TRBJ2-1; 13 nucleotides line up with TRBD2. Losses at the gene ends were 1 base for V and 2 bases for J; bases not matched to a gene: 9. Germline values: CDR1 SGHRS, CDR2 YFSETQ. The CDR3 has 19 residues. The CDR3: CASSLNRLAGGKAYNEQFF. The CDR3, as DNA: TGCGCCAGCAGCTTGAATCGACTAGCGGGAGGAAAGGCCTACAATGAGCAGTTCTTC. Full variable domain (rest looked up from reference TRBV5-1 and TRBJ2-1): KAGVTQTPRYLIKTRGQQVTLSCSPISGHRSVSWYQQTPGQGLQFLFEYFSETQRNKGNFPGRFSGRQFSNSRSEMNVSTLELGDSALYLCASSLNRLAGGKAYNEQFFGPGTRLTVL.

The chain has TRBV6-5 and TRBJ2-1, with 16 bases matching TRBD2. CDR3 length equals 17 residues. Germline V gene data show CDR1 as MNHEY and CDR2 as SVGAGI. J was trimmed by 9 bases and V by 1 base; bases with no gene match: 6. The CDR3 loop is CASSYLGTSGGAGEQFF. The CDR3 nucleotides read TGTGCCAGCAGTTACTTAGGGACTAGCGGGGGGGCAGGTGAGCAGTTCTTC.

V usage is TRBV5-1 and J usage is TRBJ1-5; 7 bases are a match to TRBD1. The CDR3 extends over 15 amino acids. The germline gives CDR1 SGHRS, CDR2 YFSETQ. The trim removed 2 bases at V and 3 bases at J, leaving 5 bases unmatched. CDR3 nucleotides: TGCGCCAGCAGCTTATCAGGGGGTCCCAATCAGCCCCAGCATTTT. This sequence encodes CASSLSGGPNQPQHF.

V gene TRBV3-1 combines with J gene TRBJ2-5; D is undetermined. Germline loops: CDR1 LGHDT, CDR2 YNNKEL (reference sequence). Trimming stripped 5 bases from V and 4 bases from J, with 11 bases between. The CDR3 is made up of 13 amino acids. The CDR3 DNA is TGTGCCAGCAGCGCCACCAATTTAGAGACCCAGTACTTC. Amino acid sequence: CASSATNLETQYF.

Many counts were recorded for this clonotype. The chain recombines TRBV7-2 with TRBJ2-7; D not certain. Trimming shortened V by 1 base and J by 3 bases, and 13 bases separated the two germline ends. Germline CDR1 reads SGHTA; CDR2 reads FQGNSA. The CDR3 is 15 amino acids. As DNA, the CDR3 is TGTGCCAGCAGCTTAGGGTACCAGACGTACTACGAGCAGTACGTC. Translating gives CASSLGYQTYYEQYV.

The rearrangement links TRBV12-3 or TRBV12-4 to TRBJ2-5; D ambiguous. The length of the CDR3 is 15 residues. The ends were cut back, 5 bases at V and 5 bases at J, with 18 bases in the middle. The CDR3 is CASSPPYPGRETQYF. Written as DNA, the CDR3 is TGTGCCAGCAGTCCCCCCTACCCCGGGCGGGAGACCCAGTACTTC.

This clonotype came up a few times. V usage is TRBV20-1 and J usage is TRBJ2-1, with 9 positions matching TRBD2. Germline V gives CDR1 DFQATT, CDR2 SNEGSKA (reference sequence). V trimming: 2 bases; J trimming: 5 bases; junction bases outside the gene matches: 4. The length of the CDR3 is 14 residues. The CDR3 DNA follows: TGCAGTGCTAGATTAGCGGGAGCTAACAATGAGCAGTTCTTC. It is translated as CSARLAGANNEQFF.

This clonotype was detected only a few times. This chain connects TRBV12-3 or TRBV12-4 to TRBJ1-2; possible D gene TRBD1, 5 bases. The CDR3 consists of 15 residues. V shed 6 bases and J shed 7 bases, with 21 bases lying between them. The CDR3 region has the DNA TGTGCCAGCAGCTCGACGGGACGGAATAATCGTGGCTACACCTTC. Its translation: CASSSTGRNNRGYTF.

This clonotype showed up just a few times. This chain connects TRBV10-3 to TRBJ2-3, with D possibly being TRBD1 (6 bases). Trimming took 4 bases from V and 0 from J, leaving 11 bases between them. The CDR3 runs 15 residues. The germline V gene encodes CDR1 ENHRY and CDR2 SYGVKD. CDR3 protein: CAISAQGHSTDTQYF. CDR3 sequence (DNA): TGTGCCATCAGTGCGCAGGGACATAGCACAGATACGCAGTATTTT.

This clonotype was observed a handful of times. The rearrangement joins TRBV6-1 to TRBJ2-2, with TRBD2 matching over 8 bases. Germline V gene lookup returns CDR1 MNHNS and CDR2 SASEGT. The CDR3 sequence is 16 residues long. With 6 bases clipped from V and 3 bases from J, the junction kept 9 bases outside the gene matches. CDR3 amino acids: CASSPGSSGHTGELFF. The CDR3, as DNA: TGTGCCAGCAGCCCGGGGTCTAGCGGGCACACCGGGGAGCTGTTTTTT.

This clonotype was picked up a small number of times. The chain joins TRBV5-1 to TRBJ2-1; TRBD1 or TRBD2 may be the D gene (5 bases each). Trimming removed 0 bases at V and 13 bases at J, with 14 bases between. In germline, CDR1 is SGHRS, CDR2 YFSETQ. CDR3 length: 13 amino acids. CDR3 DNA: TGCGCCAGCAGCTTGGATTCCCGGGGCGGACAGTTCTTC. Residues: CASSLDSRGGQFF.

The DNA for the CDR3 is TGTGCCAGCAGTGAAGACAGGGCAGGGAATCAGCCCCAGCATTTT. As protein: CASSEDRAGNQPQHF. The chain carries TRBV2 and TRBJ1-5; weak D call: TRBD1 (6 bases). The CDR3 sequence is 15 residues long. V gave up 1 base and J gave up 4 bases, with 11 bases separating them. CDR1 and CDR2 (germline): SNHLY, FYNNEI.

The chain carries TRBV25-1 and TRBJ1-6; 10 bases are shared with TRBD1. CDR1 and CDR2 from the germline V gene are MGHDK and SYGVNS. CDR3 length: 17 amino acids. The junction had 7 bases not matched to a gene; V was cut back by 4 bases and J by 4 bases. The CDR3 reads CASSARQGATYNSPLHF. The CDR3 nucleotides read TGTGCCAGCAGTGCAAGACAGGGGGCTACGTATAATTCACCCCTCCACTTT.

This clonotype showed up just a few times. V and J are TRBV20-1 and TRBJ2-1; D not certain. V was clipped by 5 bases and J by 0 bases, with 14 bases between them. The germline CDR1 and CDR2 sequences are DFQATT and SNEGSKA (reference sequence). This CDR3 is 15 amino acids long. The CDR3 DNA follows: TGCAGTGCTGAACTCCATAGTATCTCCTACAATGAGCAGTTCTTC. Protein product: CSAELHSISYNEQFF.